This T cell receptor (beta chain) was identified in a study of blood T cell repertoires in COVID-19. This table comes from immunoSEQ multiplex PCR, and its TCRdb copy is limited to in-frame clones, with some not included. The table lists fewer than 200,000 clones, roughly 84% of them singletons. Germline V CDR1 and CDR2: SGHRS, YFSETQ. With 4 bases removed from V and 2 bases from J, the gap between germline ends came to 13 bases. CDR3 length: 15 residues. This clonotype was obtained from a woman aged 55-70 years with COVID-19, enrolled during active disease. The chain uses TRBV5-1 and TRBJ1-3, with D maybe TRBD1 (5 bases). Sequenced sample: peripheral blood. The CDR3: CASSGAGGAGNTIYF. CDR3 bases: TGCGCCAGCAGCGGGGCCGGGGGAGCTGGAAACACCATATATTTT.